The 21 T cell receptor beta chains given below trace back to one sample, sequenced in a study of post-analysis software for immune sequencing data (dated by TCRdb to about 2015). Receptors were amplified or captured by PCR. Sequencing used an Illumina HiSeq 2500. To reduce PCR and sequencing biases, unique molecular identifiers were built into the TCR beta cDNA libraries. TCRdb's own reprocessing of the public reads used fastp at Q25 and MiXCR and kept productive beta chains. CDR3 protein sequences are deduplicated, and each keeps its most common genes and DNA. This sample holds about 760,000 distinct CDR3 sequences; roughly 30% were observed only once. Approximately 0.6% of the sample belongs to the ten largest clones. These TCRs' antigens remain unknown. General study outcomes and caveats: About five TRBV segments, including TRBV5-6, TRBV5-1 and TRBV20-1, were significantly more frequent in patients than controls.

What was sequenced was blood. The receptor source for this set is a girl between 5 and 17 years old with multiple sclerosis.

The CDR3 spells CASSFGWGGNNEQFF. The CDR3 DNA is TGTGCCAGCAGCTTCGGGTGGGGGGGTAACAATGAGCAGTTCTTC. The V gene is TRBV11-2, the J gene TRBJ2-1, with TRBD2 matching 7 bases. This CDR3 is built from 15 residues. Unmatched junction bases numbered 7, after V lost 3 bases and J lost 5 bases. CDR1 is SGHAT and CDR2 is FQNNGV in the germline V gene.

V gene TRBV4-3 combines with J gene TRBJ2-1; TRBD2 agrees at 11 bases. CDR3 size: 18 residues. The junction had 4 bases not matched to a gene; V was cut back by 0 bases and J by 0 bases. The germline V gene encodes CDR1 LGHNA and CDR2 YSLEER. The CDR3 sequence is CASSQETSGESSYNEQFF. Written as DNA, the CDR3 is TGCGCCAGCAGCCAAGAGACTAGCGGGGAGAGCTCCTACAATGAGCAGTTCTTC.

The rearrangement uses TRBV7-2 and TRBJ2-3, with D uncertain. Trimming shortened V by 1 base and J by 0 bases, and 8 bases separated the two germline ends. Germline-derived CDR1 and CDR2 are SGHTA and FQGNSA. This CDR3 spans 15 amino acids. CDR3 in amino acids: CASSLVTYSTDTQYF. Written as DNA, the CDR3 is TGTGCCAGCAGCTTAGTAACGTATAGCACAGATACGCAGTATTTT.

This clonotype was detected ten times or more. The rearrangement uses TRBV24-1 and TRBJ2-3; TRBD2 agrees at 8 bases. V gave up 4 bases and J gave up 0 bases; unmatched junction bases: 11. This CDR3 is 18 amino acids long. Germline CDR1 reads KGHDR; CDR2 reads SFDVKD. The CDR3 DNA sequence: TGTGCCACCAGTGAGCACCCACTAGCGGCCTCTAGCACAGATACGCAGTATTTT. This translates into CATSEHPLAASSTDTQYF.

This clonotype was detected once. The CDR3 DNA reads as TGTGCCAGCAGCCGTTTAACACAGAGCTCCTACAATGAGCAGTTCTTC. Translated, it gives CASSRLTQSSYNEQFF. This chain uses TRBV12-3 or TRBV12-4 with TRBJ2-1; no reliable D call. V dropped 6 bases and J dropped 0 bases, with 15 bases sitting between them. The CDR3 has 16 residues.

The V gene is TRBV12-3 or TRBV12-4, the J gene TRBJ2-7; 7 bases agree with TRBD1. This CDR3 has 14 amino acids. Trimming at V came to 6 bases and at J to 2 bases, leaving 7 bases not matched to a gene. The CDR3 here is CASRNRGVPYEQYF. The CDR3 DNA is TGTGCCAGCAGAAACAGGGGAGTCCCCTACGAGCAGTACTTC.

This clonotype appeared a few times. The chain joins TRBV7-9 to TRBJ2-7; 7 nucleotides match TRBD2. Germline V gene data show CDR1 as SEHNR and CDR2 as FQNEAQ (reference sequence). Trimming cost V 3 bases and J 2 bases; bases outside gene matches: 7. The CDR3 extends over 15 amino acids. The CDR3 DNA sequence: TGTGCCAGCAGCTTTTCCGGGGGAGGGCCCTACGAGCAGTACTTC. This encodes CASSFSGGGPYEQYF.

The chain recombines TRBV7-9 with TRBJ2-1, with 11 bases lining up with TRBD2. This CDR3 has 18 residues. From germline, CDR1 is SEHNR and CDR2 FQNEAQ (reference sequence). Trimming cost V 5 bases and J 7 bases; bases outside gene matches: 16. The CDR3 sequence: CASSPRSSSGGAGNEQFF. CDR3 DNA: TGTGCCAGCAGCCCCCGTTCTAGTAGCGGGGGGGCCGGGAATGAGCAGTTCTTC.

At least ten counts were recorded for this clonotype. The chain carries TRBV7-9 and TRBJ2-1; D is possibly TRBD2 (6 bases). From germline, CDR1 is SEHNR and CDR2 FQNEAQ (reference sequence). Deletions cut 8 bases from V and 7 bases from J, with 18 bases between. This CDR3 comprises 14 residues. The CDR3 DNA follows: TGTGCCAGCGAAGCGGGCTTGGGAGTAAATGAGCAGTTCTTC. This translates into CASEAGLGVNEQFF.

The chain uses TRBV10-3 and TRBJ1-1; 8 positions match TRBD1. J gave up 3 bases and V 3 bases, and 3 bases lay outside the gene matches. Germline assignment: CDR1 ENHRY and CDR2 SYGVKD. This CDR3 spans 14 amino acids. The CDR3 DNA sequence: TGTGCCATCAGTGAACAGGGGGGACACACTGAAGCTTTCTTT. The encoded protein is CAISEQGGHTEAFF.

This clonotype was detected only once. The chain has TRBV29-1 and TRBJ2-2; possible D gene TRBD2, 6 bases. Germline V gene sequence: CDR1 SQVTM, CDR2 ANQGSEA. The CDR3 covers 14 residues. V dropped 5 bases and J dropped 4 bases, with 14 bases sitting between them. The CDR3 DNA reads as TGCAGCGTTCCTGCAGGCGGGATCACCGGGGAGCTGTTTTTT. This translates into CSVPAGGITGELFF.

The CDR3, as DNA: TGTGCCAGCAGCTTGCTGGGGCAGGGGGGGTACGAGCAGTACTTC. Protein product: CASSLLGQGGYEQYF. The chain joins TRBV5-4 to TRBJ2-7; D is possibly TRBD1 or TRBD2 (7 bases each). Trimming took 1 base from V and 4 from J, leaving 15 bases between them. The CDR3 contains 15 residues. The germline CDR1 and CDR2 sequences are SGHNT and YYREEE (reference sequence).

The V call is TRBV3-1, the J call TRBJ2-1; the match to TRBD2 covers 9 bases. CDR1 is LGHDT, CDR2 YNNKEL, per germline (reference sequence). With 4 bases clipped from V and 8 bases from J, the junction kept 9 bases outside the gene matches. CDR3 length: 15 residues. CDR3 in DNA: TGTGCCAGCAGCCGGGCCGGGACTAGCATGGATGAGCAGTTCTTC. Translation gives CASSRAGTSMDEQFF.

As DNA, the CDR3 is TGCAGTGCCCCTCCCGGTCCAGCCTATGGCTACACCTTC. Residues: CSAPPGPAYGYTF. This chain joins TRBV20-1 and TRBJ1-2; no firm D call. Trimming took 6 bases from V and 4 from J, leaving 15 bases between them. CDR1 and CDR2 from the germline V gene are DFQATT and SNEGSKA (reference sequence). The CDR3 is made up of 13 amino acids.

V is TRBV20-1 and J is TRBJ2-4; possibly TRBD1 for D (7 bases). The DNA end lines up better with TRBJ2-5; the J call may be wrong. CDR3 length: 14 residues. Germline lookup yields CDR1 DFQATT and CDR2 SNEGSKA (reference sequence). This chain's CDR3 is CSARDPAGGWTQYF. The CDR3 DNA follows: TGCAGTGCTAGAGATCCGGCAGGGGGGTGGACCCAGTACTTC.

This clonotype was seen only a few times. This chain uses TRBV24-1 with TRBJ1-2, with D uncertain. The CDR3 has 11 residues. Germline CDR1 and CDR2: KGHDR and SFDVKD. V was pared by 2 bases and J by 10 bases, with 7 bases between. The DNA for the CDR3 is TGTGCCACCAGTGATTCGATCGACTACACCTTC. Translating gives CATSDSIDYTF.

The CDR3 region has the DNA TGTGCCAGCAGCCCGGACAGAAACCTCGAGCAGTTCTTC. Encoded protein: CASSPDRNLEQFF. The chain couples TRBV7-8 to TRBJ2-1; maybe TRBD1 (6 bases). V dropped 5 bases and J dropped 10 bases, with 15 bases sitting between them. The CDR3 consists of 13 residues. CDR1 is SGHVS, CDR2 FQNEAQ, per germline.

The chain employs TRBV7-9 and TRBJ2-4; 8 bases are shared with TRBD1. CDR1 is SEHNR, CDR2 FQNEAQ, per germline (reference sequence). The CDR3 sequence is 15 residues long. The J segment lost 6 bases and the V segment lost 5 bases, leaving 9 bases of the junction unmatched. This chain's CDR3 is CASSHGQGNRNIQYF. The CDR3 coding sequence is TGTGCCAGCAGCCATGGACAGGGAAATAGAAACATTCAGTACTTC.

The sample holds a few counts of this clonotype. The chain uses TRBV3-1 and TRBJ2-5; D gene unclear. Germline assignment: CDR1 LGHDT and CDR2 YNNKEL (reference sequence). The V and J ends lost 3 bases and 5 bases respectively, with 10 bases between them. This CDR3 has 13 residues. Written as DNA, the CDR3 is TGTGCCAGCAGCCAGGTGGTGGCGGAGACCCAGTACTTC. Translating it yields CASSQVVAETQYF.

The rearrangement uses TRBV9 and TRBJ2-1; 7 positions match TRBD1. The CDR3 extends over 16 amino acids. The germline CDR1 and CDR2 sequences are SGDLS and YYNGEE. V gave up 3 bases and J gave up 9 bases; unmatched junction bases: 15. CDR3 protein: CASSATSRQGSSEQFF. CDR3 nucleotide sequence: TGTGCCAGCAGCGCCACATCCCGACAGGGTTCGTCTGAGCAGTTCTTC.

V and J are TRBV27 and TRBJ1-2; no reliable D call. From germline, CDR1 is MNHEY and CDR2 SMNVEV (reference sequence). The CDR3 has 16 amino acids. Trimming pared 2 bases from V and 7 bases from J, leaving 20 bases between. DNA for the CDR3: TGTGCCAGCAGTTTACGTGGCGGGTATCCTTCGTCTGGCTACACCTTC. This codes for CASSLRGGYPSSGYTF.